This T cell receptor (beta chain) was obtained from a study of blood T cell repertoires in COVID-19. The method was immunoSEQ multiplex PCR; TCRdb's version includes in-frame clones alone and lacks a portion of them. The sample lists more than 25,000 clones, roughly four fifths occurring once. V gave up 2 bases and J gave up 3 bases, with 10 bases separating them. Germline loops: CDR1 LGHDT, CDR2 YNNKEL (reference sequence). This CDR3 spans 14 amino acids. The sample comprised peripheral blood. This receptor was taken from a man in his 70s with active COVID-19. The rearrangement links TRBV3-1 (or the pseudogene TRBV3-2) to TRBJ1-1; D remains unclear. The CDR3, as DNA: TGTGCCAGCAGCCAATATAGAAGTGACACTGAAGCTTTCTTT. Translation gives CASSQYRSDTEAFF.